This T cell receptor beta chain was recorded in a study of CD8 T cells in Susac syndrome. RNA in amounts of about 0.5 to 1 ug was reverse transcribed with random hexamers. Across 54 Vbeta and 13 Jbeta, TCR beta CDR3 was amplified with immunoSEQ multiplex PCR. TCRdb recomputed calls from the immunoSEQ multiplex PCR reads with MiXCR, one row per CDR3 protein. This table has almost 450,000 distinct CDR3 sequences, roughly 85% appearing once. The study used treatment-naive patients who had stable or active relapsing-remitting disease as multiple sclerosis controls. Germline V CDR1 and CDR2: SNHLY, FYNNEI. Deletions cut 3 bases from V and 3 bases from J, with 8 bases between. The CDR3 covers 13 residues.

The sequence derives from a human donor with multiple sclerosis. Sequenced: CD8+ T cells from PBMCs. The J gene is TRBJ1-1, the V gene TRBV2, with a weak D call TRBD1 (5 bases). The CDR3 bases are TGTGCCAGCAGTGAGAGGGACTACACTGAAGCTTTCTTT. This encodes CASSERDYTEAFF. The whole variable domain, remainder taken from reference TRBV2 and TRBJ1-1, is EPEVTQTPSHQVTQMGQEVILRCVPISNHLYFYWYRQILGQKVEFLVSFYNNEISEKSEIFDDQFSVERPDGSNFTLKIRSTKLEDSAMYFCASSERDYTEAFFGQGTRLTVV.